This T cell receptor beta chain originates from a study of T cells in Graves' hyperthyroidism and ophthalmopathy. Template material for amplifying TCR beta CDR3 regions consisted of RNA transcripts. When the TCR CDR3 underwent first-round RT-PCR, the HTBI primer set was used. Via MiXCR, TCRdb re-called the multiplex PCR reads, giving one row per CDR3 protein. The data show around 300,000 distinct CDR3 sequences, about 14% seen once. This clonotype was seen a few times. What was sequenced was blood. The TCR comes from a woman in her 30s with Graves' hyperthyroidism that later progressed to Graves' ophthalmopathy.

The CDR3 sequence: CASSKTSIYEQFF. The CDR3 DNA reads as TGCGCCAGCAGCAAGACTAGTATCTATGAGCAGTTCTTC. J is TRBJ2-1 and V is TRBV4-3; TRBD2 is a possible D gene (6 bases). The V end lost 5 bases, the J end lost 8 bases, and 13 bases lay between the germline ends. This CDR3 comprises 13 residues. In germline, CDR1 is LGHNA, CDR2 YSLEER.